These T cell receptor beta chains were read from a single sample in a study of regulatory T cells in long-lasting Graves disease. Via MiXCR, TCRdb re-called the multiplex PCR reads, giving one row per CDR3 protein. The repertoire holds 390,000 or so distinct CDR3 sequences, roughly 25% seen once, with under 35% in the top ten. The starting material was peripheral blood mononuclear cells (PBMCs), obtained when the disease was refractory, from a patient treated with antithyroid drugs. These receptors were collected from a woman in her 40s with Graves disease. CDR3s include the opening cysteine and the closing phenylalanine or tryptophan. D genes are given only for firm matches. Expanded clones are given a class, and other clones once, few, many or no size at all.

CDR3aa	CDR3nt	j_gene	d_gene	abundance	v_gene
CSARGSTETQYF	TGCAGTGCTAGAGGGTCAACGGAGACCCAGTACTTC	TRBJ2-5	.	many	TRBV20-1
CASRTNRDYRRVEQYF	TGTGCCAGCAGGACTAACCGGGACTACAGACGTGTCGAGCAGTACTTC	TRBJ2-7	TRBD2	many	TRBV28
CASSPPPSVLKETQYF	TGTGCCAGCAGCCCACCCCCTAGCGTATTAAAAGAGACCCAGTACTTC	TRBJ2-5	.	many	TRBV28
CSARDFRAGTDTQYF	TGCAGTGCTAGAGATTTCAGGGCGGGCACAGATACGCAGTATTTT	TRBJ2-3	.	.	TRBV20-1
CASSDLWRIFMNTEAFF	TGTGCCAGCAGTGATTTGTGGCGGATCTTCATGAACACTGAAGCTTTCTTT	TRBJ1-1	.	many	TRBV2
CASSVLAALNEKLFF	TGCGCCAGCAGCGTCTTGGCAGCACTTAATGAAAAACTGTTTTTT	TRBJ1-4	.	few	TRBV4-1
CSVEGADYEQYF	TGCAGCGTTGAGGGGGCCGACTACGAGCAGTACTTC	TRBJ2-7	.	many	TRBV29-1
CATSDRRDPRNYNEQFF	TGTGCCACCAGTGATCGCCGGGACCCCCGTAACTACAATGAGCAGTTCTTC	TRBJ2-1	.	few	TRBV24-1
CASTRDLRGYEQYF	TGTGCCAGCACCAGGGACCTGCGGGGGTACGAGCAGTACTTC	TRBJ2-7	TRBD2	.	TRBV12-3/TRBV12-4
CASSFDPTESGYTF	TGTGCCAGCAGCTTCGACCCGACAGAGAGTGGCTACACCTTC	TRBJ1-2	.	many	TRBV7-8
CASSLGLFSGPTDTQYF	TGTGCCAGCAGCTTAGGCCTTTTTAGCGGACCCACAGATACGCAGTATTTT	TRBJ2-3	.	.	TRBV11-2
CASSGGRTGVETQYF	TGTGCCAGCAGCGGCGGCCGGACAGGGGTCGAGACCCAGTACTTC	TRBJ2-5	TRBD1	few	TRBV9
CASGLGIAWGNTDTQYF	TGTGCTAGTGGTTTGGGTATTGCCTGGGGGAACACAGATACGCAGTATTTT	TRBJ2-3	.	.	TRBV12-5
CASSVGSYNEQFF	TGTGCCAGCAGTGTAGGGTCCTACAATGAGCAGTTCTTC	TRBJ2-1	.	.	TRBV2
CASSLQTGVGEQYF	TGTGCCAGCAGCCTACAGACAGGGGTCGGCGAGCAGTACTTC	TRBJ2-7	TRBD1	many	TRBV7-8
CASSLDGLAGVAEQYF	TGTGCCAGCAGCTTAGATGGGCTAGCGGGAGTGGCGGAGCAGTACTTC	TRBJ2-7	TRBD2	many	TRBV11-2
CSASDVGDQLSYEQYF	TGCAGTGCTAGTGATGTGGGGGATCAGCTCTCCTACGAGCAGTACTTC	TRBJ2-7	.	many	TRBV20-1
CAISERNRGHNYGYTF	TGTGCCATCAGTGAGCGTAACAGGGGGCACAACTATGGCTACACCTTC	TRBJ1-2	TRBD1	.	TRBV10-3
CASSLNGQAVYQPQHF	TGTGCCAGCAGCCTAAACGGACAGGCTGTCTATCAGCCCCAGCATTTT	TRBJ1-5	TRBD1	few	TRBV11-2
CASSIFQENQPQHF	TGTGCCAGCAGTATCTTCCAAGAGAATCAGCCCCAGCATTTT	TRBJ1-5	.	many	TRBV12-3/TRBV12-4
CASSYSSLTGYTF	TGTGCCAGCAGTTACTCGAGCTTGACCGGCTACACCTTC	TRBJ1-2	.	few	TRBV6-2/TRBV6-3
CASSLALEGAGTQYF	TGTGCCAGCAGCTTGGCCTTAGAGGGGGCGGGGACCCAGTACTTC	TRBJ2-5	TRBD1	few	TRBV5-6
CASSRPGLAIWRETQYF	TGTGCCAGCAGCCGCCCGGGACTAGCGATTTGGAGAGAGACCCAGTACTTC	TRBJ2-5	TRBD2	few	TRBV5-6
CASSLWAKGLANEKLFF	TGTGCCAGCAGTTTGTGGGCGAAGGGGCTCGCTAATGAAAAACTGTTTTTT	TRBJ1-4	.	many	TRBV27
CASSQEGGEPQHF	TGTGCCAGCAGCCAAGAAGGGGGCGAGCCCCAGCATTTT	TRBJ1-5	TRBD1	.	TRBV3-1
CASSPHERQETQYF	TGTGCCAGCAGCCCTCACGAGCGGCAAGAGACCCAGTACTTC	TRBJ2-5	.	many	TRBV28
CASSVVGGTLQETQYF	TGTGCCAGCAGCGTAGTAGGGGGAACCTTACAAGAGACCCAGTACTTC	TRBJ2-5	.	.	TRBV9
CASSSTGAEVIQYF	TGTGCCAGCAGCTCGACAGGGGCGGAGGTCATTCAGTACTTC	TRBJ2-4	TRBD1	few	TRBV2
CASSFGTSEPYEQYF	TGTGCCAGCAGCTTCGGGACTAGCGAACCCTACGAGCAGTACTTC	TRBJ2-7	TRBD2	once	TRBV5-6
CASSVEGTGGTGELFF	TGTGCCAGCAGCGTAGAGGGGACAGGAGGCACCGGGGAGCTGTTTTTT	TRBJ2-2	TRBD1	.	TRBV9
CASSQGTGLLEAFF	TGCGCCAGCAGCCAAGGGACAGGCCTTCTTGAAGCTTTCTTT	TRBJ1-1	TRBD1	.	TRBV4-1
CASSEVGGAYRGYEQYF	TGTGCCAGCAGTGAAGTAGGGGGCGCATATCGAGGGTACGAGCAGTACTTC	TRBJ2-7	TRBD1	many	TRBV2
CASSPHPAAGGSGETQYF	TGTGCCAGCAGCCCCCATCCGGCAGCGGGAGGGTCGGGAGAGACCCAGTACTTC	TRBJ2-5	TRBD2	.	TRBV7-3
CASTKGQDYPQQFF	TGTGCCAGCACTAAGGGACAGGACTACCCCCAGCAGTTCTTC	TRBJ2-1	TRBD1	.	TRBV6-1
CASSLALGAYEQYF	TGTGCCAGCAGCTTAGCGCTCGGGGCCTACGAGCAGTACTTC	TRBJ2-7	.	few	TRBV7-8
CASSRRDRGTAFF	TGTGCCAGCAGCCGTAGGGACAGGGGAACAGCTTTCTTT	TRBJ1-1	TRBD1	.	TRBV25-1
CASSQDPREGGPYEQYF	TGCGCCAGCAGCCAAGACCCCAGGGAGGGAGGGCCCTACGAGCAGTACTTC	TRBJ2-7	TRBD2	.	TRBV4-1
CSVVPGGNQPQHF	TGCAGCGTTGTTCCTGGGGGTAATCAGCCCCAGCATTTT	TRBJ1-5	.	.	TRBV29-1
CAWSVTANYEQYF	TGTGCCTGGAGTGTAACGGCTAATTACGAGCAGTACTTC	TRBJ2-7	.	few	TRBV30
CASNPMGGGAYNEQFF	TGTGCCAGCAATCCGATGGGGGGAGGTGCCTACAATGAGCAGTTCTTC	TRBJ2-1	.	few	TRBV2
CASSRGLAGGGEQYF	TGTGCCAGCAGCCGCGGACTAGCGGGAGGGGGCGAGCAGTACTTC	TRBJ2-7	TRBD2	.	TRBV7-3
CASTRVGGAPGANVLTF	TGTGCCAGCACTCGAGTAGGGGGGGCTCCTGGGGCCAACGTCCTGACTTTC	TRBJ2-6	.	many	TRBV12-3/TRBV12-4
CASSVLGDRPSNEKLFF	TGTGCCAGCAGCGTCCTCGGTGACAGGCCATCTAATGAAAAACTGTTTTTT	TRBJ1-4	.	.	TRBV2
CASSTGFYYGYTF	TGTGCCAGTAGCACAGGGTTCTACTATGGCTACACCTTC	TRBJ1-2	.	many	TRBV28
CASSGGATSGPPNEQYF	TGTGCCAGTAGTGGAGGGGCCACTAGCGGGCCCCCCAACGAGCAGTACTTC	TRBJ2-7	TRBD2	.	TRBV19
CASSYSTKVLQNRAHEQYF	TGTGCCAGCAGTTACTCGACCAAGGTTTTACAGAACAGGGCCCACGAGCAGTACTTC	TRBJ2-7	.	.	TRBV6-5
CASSEWGWTYEQYF	TGTGCCAGCAGTGAATGGGGCTGGACCTACGAGCAGTACTTC	TRBJ2-7	.	many	TRBV6-4
CASRHGTGRTKVPVYTF	TGTGCCAGCAGACACGGGACCGGCAGGACAAAGGTTCCGGTCTACACCTTC	TRBJ1-2	.	many	TRBV11-2
CSAKVGWWEGLYEQYF	TGCAGTGCTAAGGTGGGGTGGTGGGAGGGCCTCTACGAGCAGTACTTC	TRBJ2-7	TRBD2	many	TRBV20-1
CASSAPGLAKEQYF	TGTGCCAGCAGCGCCCCGGGACTAGCCAAGGAGCAGTACTTC	TRBJ2-7	TRBD2	few	TRBV6-1